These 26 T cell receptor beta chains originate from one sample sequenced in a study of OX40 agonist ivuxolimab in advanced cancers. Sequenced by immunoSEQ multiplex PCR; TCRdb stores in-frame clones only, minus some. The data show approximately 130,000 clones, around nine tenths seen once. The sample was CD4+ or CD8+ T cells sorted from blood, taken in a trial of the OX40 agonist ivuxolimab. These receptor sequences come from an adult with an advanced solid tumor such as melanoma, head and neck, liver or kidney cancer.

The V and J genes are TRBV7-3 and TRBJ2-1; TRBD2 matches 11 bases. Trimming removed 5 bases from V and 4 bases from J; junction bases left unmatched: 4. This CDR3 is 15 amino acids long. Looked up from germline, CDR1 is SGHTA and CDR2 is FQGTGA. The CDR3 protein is CASSLLAGGYNEQFF. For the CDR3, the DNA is TGTGCCAGCAGCCTTCTAGCGGGAGGTTACAATGAGCAGTTCTTC.

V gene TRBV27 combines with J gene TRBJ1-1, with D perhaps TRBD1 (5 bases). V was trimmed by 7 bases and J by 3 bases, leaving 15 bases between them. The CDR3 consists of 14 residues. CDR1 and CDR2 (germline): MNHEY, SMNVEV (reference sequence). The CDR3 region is CASKGRGPHTEAFF. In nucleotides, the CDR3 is TGTGCCAGCAAGGGGAGGGGCCCCCACACTGAAGCTTTCTTT.

The CDR3 sequence is CATRRDSNTEAFF. CDR3 sequence (DNA): TGTGCCACCCGAAGGGACTCGAACACTGAAGCTTTCTTT. The chain employs TRBV28 and TRBJ1-1, with D possibly being TRBD1 (5 bases). In germline, CDR1 is MDHEN, CDR2 SYDVKM. This CDR3 has 13 residues. Trimming pared 10 bases from V and 1 base from J, leaving 13 bases between.

CDR3 in DNA: TGTGCCAGCAGTCGCCCCGAGAACACTGAAGCTTTCTTT. This gives the protein CASSRPENTEAFF. V usage is TRBV6-5 and J usage is TRBJ1-1, with D unclear. The CDR3 covers 13 residues. Deletions cut 5 bases from V and 1 base from J, with 8 bases between. CDR1 and CDR2 (germline): MNHEY, SVGAGI.

CDR3 amino acids: CASNPGGSYEQYF. Written as DNA, the CDR3 is TGTGCCAGCAACCCGGGTGGCTCCTACGAGCAGTACTTC. This chain connects TRBV27 to TRBJ2-5; no clear D gene. The J call may not be correct, given that the DNA end is closer to TRBJ2-7. Germline V gene lookup returns CDR1 MNHEY and CDR2 SMNVEV (reference sequence). The CDR3 has 13 amino acids.

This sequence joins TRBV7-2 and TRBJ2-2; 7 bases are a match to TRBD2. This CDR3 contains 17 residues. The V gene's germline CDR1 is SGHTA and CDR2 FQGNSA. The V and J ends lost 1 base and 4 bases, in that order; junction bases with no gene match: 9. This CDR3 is CASSLGGWGLITGELFF. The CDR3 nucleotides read TGTGCCAGCAGCTTAGGGGGATGGGGACTAATCACCGGGGAGCTGTTTTTT.

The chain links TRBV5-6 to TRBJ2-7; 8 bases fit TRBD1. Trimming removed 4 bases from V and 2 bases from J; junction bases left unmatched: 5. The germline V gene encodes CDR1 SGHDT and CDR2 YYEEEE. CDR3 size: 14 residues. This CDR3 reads CASSLRGPPYEQYF. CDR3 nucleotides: TGTGCCAGCAGCCTCAGGGGGCCCCCCTACGAGCAGTACTTC.

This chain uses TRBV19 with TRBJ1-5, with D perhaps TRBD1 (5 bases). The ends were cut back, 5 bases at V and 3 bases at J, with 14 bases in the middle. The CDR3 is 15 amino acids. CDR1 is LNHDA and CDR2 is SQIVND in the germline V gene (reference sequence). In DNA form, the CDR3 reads TGTGCCAGTAGTTTCCGGGACGGATTCAATCAGCCCCAGCATTTT. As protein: CASSFRDGFNQPQHF.

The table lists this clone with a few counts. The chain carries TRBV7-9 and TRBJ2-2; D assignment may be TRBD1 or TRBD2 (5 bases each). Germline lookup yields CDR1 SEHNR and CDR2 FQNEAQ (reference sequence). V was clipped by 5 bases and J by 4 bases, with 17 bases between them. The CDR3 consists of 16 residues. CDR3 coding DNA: TGTGCCAGCAGCACGCCGGGGCACGAGAGCACCGGGGAGCTGTTTTTT. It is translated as CASSTPGHESTGELFF.

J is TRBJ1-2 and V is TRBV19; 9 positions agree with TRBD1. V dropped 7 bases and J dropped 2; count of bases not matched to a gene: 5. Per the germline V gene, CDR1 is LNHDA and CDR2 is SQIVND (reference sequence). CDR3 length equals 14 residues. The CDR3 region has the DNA TGTGCCAGTACCGTACAGGGGGCGAACTATGGCTACACCTTC. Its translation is CASTVQGANYGYTF.

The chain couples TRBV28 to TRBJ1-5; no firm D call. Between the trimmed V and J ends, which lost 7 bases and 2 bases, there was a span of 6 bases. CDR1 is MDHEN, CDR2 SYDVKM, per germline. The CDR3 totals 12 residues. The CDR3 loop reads CASNWGNQPQHF. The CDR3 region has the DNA TGTGCCAGCAATTGGGGCAATCAGCCCCAGCATTTT.

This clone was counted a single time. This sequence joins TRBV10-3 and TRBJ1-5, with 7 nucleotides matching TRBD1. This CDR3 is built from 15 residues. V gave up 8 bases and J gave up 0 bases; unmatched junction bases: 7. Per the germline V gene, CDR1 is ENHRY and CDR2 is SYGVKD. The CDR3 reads CAIRDSVYSNQPQHF. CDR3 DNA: TGTGCCATCCGGGACAGCGTCTATAGCAATCAGCCCCAGCATTTT.

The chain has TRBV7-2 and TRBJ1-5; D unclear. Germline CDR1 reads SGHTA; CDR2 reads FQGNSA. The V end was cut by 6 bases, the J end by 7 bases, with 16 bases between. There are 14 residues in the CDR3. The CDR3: CASSLLGIGQPQHF. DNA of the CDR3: TGTGCCAGCAGTTTATTAGGGATAGGGCAGCCCCAGCATTTT.

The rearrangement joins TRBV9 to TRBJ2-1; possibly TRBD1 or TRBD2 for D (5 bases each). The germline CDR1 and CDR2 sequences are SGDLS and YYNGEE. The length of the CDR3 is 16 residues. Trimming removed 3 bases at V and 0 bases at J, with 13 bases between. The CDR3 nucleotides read TGTGCCAGCAGCGGTTCATGGGGGAGCTCCTACAATGAGCAGTTCTTC. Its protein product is CASSGSWGSSYNEQFF.

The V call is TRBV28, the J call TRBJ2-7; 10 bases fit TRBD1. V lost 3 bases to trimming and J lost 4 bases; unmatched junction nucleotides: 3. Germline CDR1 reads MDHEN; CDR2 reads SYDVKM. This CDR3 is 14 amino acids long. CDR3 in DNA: TGTGCCAGCAGTTTTCCGGGACAGGGGTACGAGCAGTACTTC. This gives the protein CASSFPGQGYEQYF.

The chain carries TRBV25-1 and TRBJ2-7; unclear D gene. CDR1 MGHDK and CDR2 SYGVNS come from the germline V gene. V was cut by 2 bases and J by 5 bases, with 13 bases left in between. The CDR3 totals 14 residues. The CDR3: CASSEHSSRHEQYF. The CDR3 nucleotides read TGTGCCAGCAGTGAACATTCGAGCAGACACGAGCAGTACTTC.

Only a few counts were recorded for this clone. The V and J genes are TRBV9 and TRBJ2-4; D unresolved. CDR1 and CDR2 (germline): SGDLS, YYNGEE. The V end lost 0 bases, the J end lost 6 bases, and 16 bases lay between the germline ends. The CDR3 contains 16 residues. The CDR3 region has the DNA TGTGCCAGCAGCGTAGCTAGTGGCTTTAGCCCAAACATTCAGTACTTC. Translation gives CASSVASGFSPNIQYF.

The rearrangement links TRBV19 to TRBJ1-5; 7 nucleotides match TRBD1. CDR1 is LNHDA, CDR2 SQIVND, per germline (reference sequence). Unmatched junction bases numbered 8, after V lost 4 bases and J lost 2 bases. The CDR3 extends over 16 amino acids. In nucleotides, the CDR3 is TGTGCCAGTAGTACACAACCCACAGGGGGCAATCAGCCCCAGCATTTT. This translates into CASSTQPTGGNQPQHF.

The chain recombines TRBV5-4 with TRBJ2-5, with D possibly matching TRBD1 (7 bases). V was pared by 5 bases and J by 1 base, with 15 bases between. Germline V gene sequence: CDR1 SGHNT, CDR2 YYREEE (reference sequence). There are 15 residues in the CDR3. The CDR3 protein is CASRFGGTVQETQYF. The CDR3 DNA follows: TGTGCCAGCAGGTTTGGGGGGACAGTCCAAGAGACCCAGTACTTC.

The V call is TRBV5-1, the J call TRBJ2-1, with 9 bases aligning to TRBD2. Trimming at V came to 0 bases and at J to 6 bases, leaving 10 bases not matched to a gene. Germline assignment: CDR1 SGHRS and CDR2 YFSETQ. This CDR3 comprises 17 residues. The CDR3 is CASSLVAGVPQRNEQFF. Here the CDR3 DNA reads TGCGCCAGCAGCTTGGTAGCGGGAGTTCCGCAACGCAATGAGCAGTTCTTC.

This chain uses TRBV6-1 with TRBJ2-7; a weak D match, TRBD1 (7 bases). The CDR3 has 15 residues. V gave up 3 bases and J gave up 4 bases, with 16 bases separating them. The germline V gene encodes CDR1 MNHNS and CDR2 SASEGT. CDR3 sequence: CASSDPGDSKYEQYF. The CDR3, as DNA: TGTGCCAGCAGTGACCCGGGGGACAGTAAATACGAGCAGTACTTC.

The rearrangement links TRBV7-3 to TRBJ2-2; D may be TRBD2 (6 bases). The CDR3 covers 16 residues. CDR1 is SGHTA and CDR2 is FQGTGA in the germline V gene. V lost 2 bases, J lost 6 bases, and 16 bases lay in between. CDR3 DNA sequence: TGTGCCAGCAGCTTATTCGGGGGAGGAATCCCCGGGGAGCTGTTTTTT. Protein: CASSLFGGGIPGELFF.

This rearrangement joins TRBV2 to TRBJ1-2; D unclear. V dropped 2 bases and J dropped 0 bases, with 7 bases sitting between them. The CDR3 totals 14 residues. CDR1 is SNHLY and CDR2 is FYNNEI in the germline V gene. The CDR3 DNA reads TGTGCCAGCAGTGAATTGTCAGCTAACTATGGCTACACCTTC. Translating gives CASSELSANYGYTF.

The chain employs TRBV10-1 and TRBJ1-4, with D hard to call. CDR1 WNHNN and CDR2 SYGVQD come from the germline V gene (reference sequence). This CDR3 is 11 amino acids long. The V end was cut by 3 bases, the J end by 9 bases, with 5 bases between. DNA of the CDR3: TGCGCCAGCAGTGATGGGCAAAAACTGTTTTTT. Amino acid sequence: CASSDGQKLFF.

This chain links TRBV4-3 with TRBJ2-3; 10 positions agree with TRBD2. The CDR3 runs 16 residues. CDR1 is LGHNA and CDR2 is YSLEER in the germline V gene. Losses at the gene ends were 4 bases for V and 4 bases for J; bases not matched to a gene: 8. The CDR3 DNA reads TGCGCCAGCAGCCCCGCCCAAGCGGGGGGGGCAGATACGCAGTATTTT. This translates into CASSPAQAGGADTQYF.

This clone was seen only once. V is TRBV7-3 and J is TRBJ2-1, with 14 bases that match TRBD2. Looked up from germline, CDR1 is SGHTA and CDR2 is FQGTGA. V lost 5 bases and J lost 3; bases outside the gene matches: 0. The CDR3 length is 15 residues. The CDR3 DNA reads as TGTGCCAGCAGCGGGACTAGCGGGAGCTACAATGAGCAGTTCTTC. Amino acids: CASSGTSGSYNEQFF.